This TCR beta chain was sequenced during a study of cytomegalovirus exposure and HLA in healthy donors. This clone was observed a handful of times. What it binds is not known. The PCR ran on 60 Vbeta and 13 Jbeta primers. TCRdb's copy holds only in-frame clones and misses some; the assay was immunoSEQ multiplex PCR. This sample yields about 130,000 clones, of which about 79% are seen a single time; over 2.5% belongs to the top ten. General observations from the study: In vitro work confirmed that a few CMV-associated chains recognize CMV antigens.

The germline CDR1 and CDR2 sequences are SNHLY and FYNNEI. Unmatched junction bases numbered 4, after V lost 5 bases and J lost 3 bases. The CDR3 runs to 15 residues. V gene TRBV2 combines with J gene TRBJ2-2; 9 nucleotides match TRBD1. The TCR comes from a woman in her forties or fifties in good health and CMV-seronegative. Sequenced sample: PBMCs. The CDR3 protein is CASSRTGADTGELFF. As DNA, the CDR3 is TGTGCCAGCAGTCGGACAGGGGCGGACACCGGGGAGCTGTTTTTT.